One T cell receptor beta chain is described in this entry. These data belong to a study of blood T cell repertoires in COVID-19. About the research overall: In each case, the material was cDNA or gDNA derived from T cells, B-cell-depleted T cells, or PBMCs.

The V gene end was trimmed by 1 base and the J gene end by 3 bases; junction bases not matched to a gene: 15. Germline V CDR1 and CDR2: SGDLS, YYNGEE. The length of the CDR3 is 18 residues. Using immunoSEQ multiplex PCR, the repertoire was profiled, and TCRdb retains in-frame clones only, with some absent. The data show about 290,000 clones, around 86% seen once. The source of this sequence is a woman under 40 with active or convalescent COVID-19. This chain links TRBV9 with TRBJ1-1, with 7 bases that match TRBD1. The source material was peripheral blood. Here the CDR3 DNA reads TGTGCCAGCAGCGTATCCCGGGAAAGGGACAGCGTTTACACTGAAGCTTTCTTT. Its protein product is CASSVSRERDSVYTEAFF.